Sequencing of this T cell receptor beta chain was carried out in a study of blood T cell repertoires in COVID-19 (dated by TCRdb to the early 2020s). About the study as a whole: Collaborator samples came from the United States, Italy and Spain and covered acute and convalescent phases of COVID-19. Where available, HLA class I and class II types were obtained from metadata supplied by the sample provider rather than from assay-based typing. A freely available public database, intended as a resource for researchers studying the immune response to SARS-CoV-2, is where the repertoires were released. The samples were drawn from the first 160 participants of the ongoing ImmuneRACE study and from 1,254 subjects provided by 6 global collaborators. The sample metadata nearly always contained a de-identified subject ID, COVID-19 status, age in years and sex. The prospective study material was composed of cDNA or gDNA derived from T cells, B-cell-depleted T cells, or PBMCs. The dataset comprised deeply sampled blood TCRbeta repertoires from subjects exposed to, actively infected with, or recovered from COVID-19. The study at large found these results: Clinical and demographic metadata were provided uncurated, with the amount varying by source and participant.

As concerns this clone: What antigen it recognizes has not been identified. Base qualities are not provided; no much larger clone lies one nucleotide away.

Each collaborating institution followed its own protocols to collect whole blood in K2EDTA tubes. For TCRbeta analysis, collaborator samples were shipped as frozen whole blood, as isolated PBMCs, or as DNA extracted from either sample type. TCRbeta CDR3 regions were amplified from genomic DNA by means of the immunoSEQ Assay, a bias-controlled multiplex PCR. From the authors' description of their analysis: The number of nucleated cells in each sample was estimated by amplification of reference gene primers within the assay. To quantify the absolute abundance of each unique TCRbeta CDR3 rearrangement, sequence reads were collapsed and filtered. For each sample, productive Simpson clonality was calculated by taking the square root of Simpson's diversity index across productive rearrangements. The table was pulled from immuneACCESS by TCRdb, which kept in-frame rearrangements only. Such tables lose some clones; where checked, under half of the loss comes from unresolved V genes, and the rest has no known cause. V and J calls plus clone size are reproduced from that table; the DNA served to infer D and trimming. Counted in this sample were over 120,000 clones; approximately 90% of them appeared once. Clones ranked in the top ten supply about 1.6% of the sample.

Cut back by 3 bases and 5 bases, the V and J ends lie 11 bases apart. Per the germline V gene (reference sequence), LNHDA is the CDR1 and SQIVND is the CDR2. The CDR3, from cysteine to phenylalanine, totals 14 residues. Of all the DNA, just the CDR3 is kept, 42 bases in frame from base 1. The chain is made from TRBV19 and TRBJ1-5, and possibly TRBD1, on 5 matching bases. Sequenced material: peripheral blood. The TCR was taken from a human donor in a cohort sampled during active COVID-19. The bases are TGTGCCAGTAGTATTGCAGGGAAATATCAGCCCCAGCATTTT. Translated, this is CASSIAGKYQPQHF. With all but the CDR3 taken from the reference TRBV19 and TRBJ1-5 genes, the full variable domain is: DGGITQSPKYLFRKEGQNVTLSCEQNLNHDAMYWYRQDPGQGLRLIYYSQIVNDFQKGDIAEGYSVSREKKESFPLTVTSAQKNPTAFYLCASSIAGKYQPQHFGDGTRLSIL.